These 29 T cell receptor beta chains share one sample of origin, sequenced in a study of T cell changes during pregnancy in multiple sclerosis. Some clones are missing from TCRdb's copy, which holds only in-frame ones; the method was immunoSEQ multiplex PCR. Of approximately 88,000 clones in the sample, 90% to 95% were seen once. The material was peripheral blood, obtained in the third trimester of pregnancy. These TCRs come from a female donor with multiple sclerosis, enrolled in a pregnancy study.

The rearrangement links TRBV28 to TRBJ2-1, with 11 bases fitting TRBD1. V shed 2 bases, J shed 6 bases, and the junction held 6 bases outside the gene matches. CDR3 length equals 16 residues. Germline CDR1 is MDHEN and CDR2 is SYDVKM. This CDR3 reads CASSLLIGTGGNEQFF. CDR3 sequence (DNA): TGTGCCAGCAGTTTACTTATCGGGACAGGGGGCAATGAGCAGTTCTTC.

The chain combines TRBV29-1 with TRBJ2-7; D call uncertain. This CDR3 spans 12 amino acids. Germline values: CDR1 SQVTM, CDR2 ANQGSEA. Trimming took 4 bases from V and 5 from J, leaving 12 bases between them. In nucleotides, the CDR3 is TGCAGCGTTGTGCTTAGACTCCACGAGCAGTACTTC. It translates to CSVVLRLHEQYF.

The J gene is TRBJ2-7, the V gene TRBV7-9; TRBD1 might be the D (6 bases). The CDR3 runs to 15 residues. With 5 bases removed from V and 5 bases from J, the gap between germline ends came to 19 bases. Germline CDR1 is SEHNR and CDR2 is FQNEAQ (reference sequence). The CDR3: CASSHRDTGMDEQYF. The CDR3 nucleotides read TGTGCCAGCAGCCACCGGGACACAGGGATGGACGAGCAGTACTTC.

The rearrangement joins TRBV28 to TRBJ1-3, with a possible D match to TRBD1 (5 bases). The V and J ends lost 3 bases and 4 bases respectively, with 16 bases between them. Germline V gene lookup returns CDR1 MDHEN and CDR2 SYDVKM. The CDR3 length is 16 residues. The CDR3 region has the DNA TGTGCCAGCAGTTTCAGTAGACGGGGGAACGGAAACACCATATATTTT. Its protein is CASSFSRRGNGNTIYF.

The chain joins TRBV5-1 to TRBJ2-1; maybe TRBD1 (6 bases). V lost 0 bases, J lost 8 bases, and 12 bases lay in between. CDR1 is SGHRS and CDR2 is YFSETQ in the germline V gene. CDR3 length: 14 amino acids. The CDR3 DNA follows: TGCGCCAGCAGCTTGGGTCACAGGGTAGATGAGCAGTTCTTC. It is translated as CASSLGHRVDEQFF.

This clone was detected only once. The V call is TRBV19, the J call TRBJ2-7; D possibly corresponds to TRBD2 (5 bases). CDR1 LNHDA and CDR2 SQIVND come from the germline V gene (reference sequence). The CDR3 loop spans 14 amino acids. With 3 bases removed from V and 6 bases from J, the gap between germline ends came to 15 bases. Here the CDR3 DNA reads TGTGCCAGTAGTATCACGGGGTCACGGGTCGAGCAGTACTTC. It yields the protein CASSITGSRVEQYF.

The chain joins TRBV28 to TRBJ2-7, with 11 bases lining up with TRBD2. This CDR3 contains 14 residues. The trim removed 8 bases at V and 5 bases at J, leaving 8 bases unmatched. Per the germline V gene, CDR1 is MDHEN and CDR2 is SYDVKM. CDR3 sequence: CASLIAGGPHEQYF. In DNA, the CDR3 is TGTGCCAGCCTAATAGCGGGAGGGCCTCACGAGCAGTACTTC.

This rearrangement joins TRBV7-6 to TRBJ2-3; possibly TRBD2 for D (6 bases). With 0 bases removed from V and 2 bases from J, the gap between germline ends came to 9 bases. The CDR3 has 15 residues. Germline CDR1 SGHVS, CDR2 FNYEAQ. The DNA for the CDR3 is TGTGCCAGCAGCTTAGCTAGCGGCCTCACAGATACGCAGTATTTT. It yields the protein CASSLASGLTDTQYF.

Of note for this clone: At the DNA level, this CDR3 is encoded by other sequences in the same sample as well. The chain employs TRBV9 and TRBJ1-1; tentatively, D is TRBD1 (5 bases). CDR1 and CDR2 from the germline V gene are SGDLS and YYNGEE. V dropped 2 bases and J dropped 4 bases, with 9 bases sitting between them. This CDR3 region has 13 residues. CDR3 in amino acids: CASSVGGSTEAFF. The CDR3, as DNA: TGTGCCAGCAGCGTGGGGGGTAGCACTGAAGCTTTCTTT.

J is TRBJ1-2 and V is TRBV7-8; possible D gene TRBD1, 6 bases. V dropped 2 bases and J dropped 0 bases, with 7 bases sitting between them. This CDR3 is built from 14 residues. Germline-derived CDR1 and CDR2 are SGHVS and FQNEAQ. CDR3 residues: CASSLRTANYGYTF. For the CDR3, the DNA is TGTGCCAGCAGCTTAAGGACAGCTAACTATGGCTACACCTTC. Filled out from reference TRBV7-8 and TRBJ1-2, the complete variable domain reads GAGVSQSPRYKVAKRGQDVALRCDPISGHVSLFWYQQALGQGPEFLTYFQNEAQLDKSGLPSDRFFAERPEGSVSTLKIQRTQQEDSAVYLCASSLRTANYGYTFGSGTRLTVV.

The chain combines TRBV7-9 with TRBJ2-2, with 8 bases that match TRBD1. The ends lost 4 bases at V and 5 bases at J; junction bases unmatched: 6. Germline CDR1 SEHNR, CDR2 FQNEAQ (reference sequence). The CDR3 is 15 residues long. CDR3 DNA: TGTGCCAGCAGCTCCGGACAGGGTTGGACCGGGGAGCTGTTTTTT. It codes for CASSSGQGWTGELFF.

The CDR3 coding sequence is TGTGCCAGTAGTACCACCGGGACATCAAACACTGAAGCTTTCTTT. Residues: CASSTTGTSNTEAFF. The rearrangement links TRBV19 to TRBJ1-1, with TRBD1 as a possible D gene (6 bases). This CDR3 has 15 residues. Per germline, CDR1 LNHDA and CDR2 SQIVND (reference sequence). Trimming shortened V by 4 bases and J by 2 bases, and 14 bases separated the two germline ends.

V and J are TRBV4-3 and TRBJ1-5; the D is unclear. CDR3 length equals 15 residues. Germline CDR1 is LGHNA and CDR2 is YSLEER. V lost 0 bases and J lost 0, with 6 bases in between. CDR3 DNA sequence: TGCGCCAGCAGCCAAGATCCAGTTAGCAATCAGCCCCAGCATTTT. Translated, it gives CASSQDPVSNQPQHF.

The genes are TRBV10-3 and TRBJ2-1; TRBD2 is a possible D gene (5 bases). The V gene lost 4 bases and the J gene lost 7 bases, with 17 bases spanning the gap. This CDR3 is built from 15 residues. Germline assignment: CDR1 ENHRY and CDR2 SYGVKD. The CDR3 region has the DNA TGTGCCATCAGTGGGGGTAGCGTTAATCTGAATGAGCAGTTCTTC. It encodes CAISGGSVNLNEQFF.

The CDR3 DNA sequence: TGTGCCAGCAGCCCCGGACAGGGGTTCTACAATGAGCAGTTCTTC. Amino acids: CASSPGQGFYNEQFF. The rearrangement joins TRBV14 to TRBJ2-1; 9 bases match TRBD1. The CDR3 is 15 residues long. Trimming removed 4 bases from V and 3 bases from J; junction bases left unmatched: 4. Per germline, CDR1 SGHDN and CDR2 FVKESK. Together with reference TRBV14 and TRBJ2-1, the CDR3 gives the full variable domain: EAGVTQFPSHSVIEKGQTVTLRCDPISGHDNLYWYRRVMGKEIKFLLHFVKESKQDESGMPNNRFLAERTGGTYSTLKVQPAELEDSGVYFCASSPGQGFYNEQFFGPGTRLTVL.

The rearrangement links TRBV11-2 to TRBJ2-6; TRBD1 aligns across 7 bases. This CDR3 has 19 amino acids. Germline V CDR1 and CDR2: SGHAT, FQNNGV. With V trimmed by 0 bases and J by 1 base, 9 bases remained unmatched. The CDR3 coding sequence is TGTGCCAGCAGCTTAGATCCGACAGGGCATTTTTCTGGGGCCAACGTCCTGACTTTC. It is translated as CASSLDPTGHFSGANVLTF.

The V call is TRBV6-5, the J call TRBJ2-7; TRBD2 aligns across 12 bases. The CDR3 sequence is 14 residues long. Trimming cost V 6 bases and J 4 bases; bases outside gene matches: 4. From germline, CDR1 is MNHEY and CDR2 SVGAGI. As DNA, the CDR3 is TGTGCCAGCAGGCTGACTAGCGGGAGTTACGAGCAGTACTTC. Encoded protein: CASRLTSGSYEQYF.

The chain joins TRBV25-1 to TRBJ2-1, with TRBD1 matching 8 bases. J was trimmed by 4 bases and V by 2 bases; bases with no gene match: 4. CDR1 is MGHDK, CDR2 SYGVNS, per germline. The CDR3 has 15 residues. The CDR3 region is CASSERTGIYNEQFF. In DNA, the CDR3 is TGTGCCAGCAGTGAAAGGACAGGGATATACAATGAGCAGTTCTTC.

The chain joins TRBV2 to TRBJ1-2; D call uncertain. Per the germline V gene, CDR1 is SNHLY and CDR2 is FYNNEI. V was pared by 0 bases and J by 5 bases, with 7 bases between. The CDR3 consists of 13 residues. This CDR3 reads CASSEALRYGYTF. The CDR3 DNA sequence: TGTGCCAGCAGTGAAGCGCTTAGATATGGCTACACCTTC.

This clone was seen a few times. The J gene is TRBJ1-1, the V gene TRBV10-3; TRBD1 is a possible D gene (6 bases). Germline loops: CDR1 ENHRY, CDR2 SYGVKD. The V end lost 8 bases, the J end lost 2 bases, and 12 bases lay between the germline ends. The length of the CDR3 is 13 residues. The CDR3 DNA is TGTGCCATCGCCCCGGGACAAAACACTGAAGCTTTCTTT. Translating gives CAIAPGQNTEAFF.

The chain uses TRBV18 and TRBJ1-2; 9 bases agree with TRBD1. Germline CDR1 is KGHSH and CDR2 is LQKENI. The CDR3 is 15 residues long. The V gene end was trimmed by 1 base and the J gene end by 4 bases; junction bases not matched to a gene: 4. CDR3 coding DNA: TGTGCCAGCTCACCACTCGAGGGACAGGGCTATGGCTACACCTTC. Encoded protein: CASSPLEGQGYGYTF.

This clone occurred once. This chain joins TRBV6-5 and TRBJ2-7; the D gene is possibly TRBD2 (6 bases). CDR1 and CDR2 from the germline V gene are MNHEY and SVGAGI. This CDR3 has 14 residues. Between the trimmed V and J ends, which lost 2 bases and 2 bases, there was a span of 10 bases. The CDR3 DNA follows: TGTGCCAGCAGTTACCACGGGAGTACCTACGAGCAGTACTTC. Translated: CASSYHGSTYEQYF.

The V and J genes are TRBV6-5 and TRBJ2-5; a possible D gene is TRBD1 (6 bases). Trimming left V 7 bases short and J 4 bases short, with 19 bases between. The CDR3 consists of 15 residues. Germline CDR1 MNHEY, CDR2 SVGAGI. The CDR3 here is CASTETGSNSETQYF. The CDR3 region has the DNA TGTGCCAGCACGGAGACAGGTTCGAACTCAGAGACCCAGTACTTC.

The chain recombines TRBV19 with TRBJ2-3, with 14 bases matching TRBD2. CDR1 is LNHDA and CDR2 is SQIVND in the germline V gene (reference sequence). V dropped 3 bases and J dropped 4; count of bases not matched to a gene: 6. The CDR3 has 17 residues. The CDR3 DNA sequence: TGTGCCAGTAGTATTGGGACTAGCGGGAGTCGGGCAGATACGCAGTATTTT. Encoded protein: CASSIGTSGSRADTQYF.

This sequence joins TRBV2 and TRBJ2-3, with D possibly TRBD2 on 6 matching bases. This CDR3 spans 14 amino acids. V lost 5 bases and J 0 bases, leaving 9 bases between the germline ends. Germline V gene lookup returns CDR1 SNHLY and CDR2 FYNNEI. The CDR3 here is CASSWGESTDTQYF. CDR3 nucleotides: TGTGCCAGCAGTTGGGGGGAGAGCACAGATACGCAGTATTTT.

The chain recombines TRBV7-6 with TRBJ1-5; no firm D call. CDR3 length: 13 amino acids. V was trimmed by 0 bases and J by 4 bases, leaving 4 bases between them. Germline lookup yields CDR1 SGHVS and CDR2 FNYEAQ. The CDR3 nucleotides read TGTGCCAGCAGCTTAGCCCTAAATCAGCCCCAGCATTTT. This gives the protein CASSLALNQPQHF. The entire variable domain, with the rest obtained from reference TRBV7-6 and TRBJ1-5, is as follows: GAGVSQSPRYKVTKRGQDVALRCDPISGHVSLYWYRQALGQGPEFLTYFNYEAQQDKSGLPNDRFSAERPEGSISTLTIQRTEQRDSAMYRCASSLALNQPQHFGDGTRLSIL.

The chain is built from TRBV30 and TRBJ1-1; 10 bases fit TRBD1. The CDR3 loop spans 16 amino acids. Trimming took 8 bases from V and 5 from J; bases not matched to a gene: 17. Germline V CDR1 and CDR2: GTSNPN, SVGIG (reference sequence). CDR3 sequence (DNA): TGTGCCAGGCGCGCGGACAGGGGGAGTTTGTGGACTGAAGCTTTCTTT. This codes for CARRADRGSLWTEAFF.

The chain links TRBV28 to TRBJ1-2; 9 bases are shared with TRBD1. The CDR3 is 15 residues long. V was clipped by 3 bases and J by 5 bases; unmatched bases: 7. In germline, CDR1 is MDHEN, CDR2 SYDVKM. The CDR3 sequence is CASSFPQGAAYGYTF. CDR3 in DNA: TGTGCCAGCAGTTTCCCACAGGGGGCTGCTTATGGCTACACCTTC.

The chain combines TRBV15 with TRBJ2-7, with TRBD2 matching over 11 bases. V shed 4 bases and J 3 bases; nucleotides not matched to a gene: 5. Looked up from germline, CDR1 is LNHNV and CDR2 is YYDKDF (reference sequence). The CDR3 runs to 15 residues. In DNA, the CDR3 is TGTGCCACCAGCACAGGGACTAGCGGAGGCTACGAGCAGTACTTC. It encodes CATSTGTSGGYEQYF.